The rows below give T cell receptor beta chains drawn from one sample of a study of beta chain features in type 1 diabetes. Clones were read by immunoSEQ multiplex PCR, and TCRdb kept only the in-frame ones, dropping some. Among roughly 50,000 clones listed, under 45% were seen once. Material: Tregs from blood. The receptors here all came from a man aged 25-45 years with type 1 diabetes. Each CDR3 is given with its conserved first and last residue. A D gene is named only where the DNA matches it firmly. Clone size is not always given. Where it is, it says once, few, many or a class for expanded clones.

V gene	D gene	clone size	J gene	CDR3 DNA	CDR3 protein
TRBV6-5	NA	NA	TRBJ1-1	TGTGCCAGCAGGAGACAGTCCATGAACACTGAAGCTTTCTTT	CASRRQSMNTEAFF
TRBV19	TRBD2	NA	TRBJ2-7	TGTGCCAGTAGTATCAGCGGGAGGGCCGCAGTCTACGAGCAGTACTTC	CASSISGRAAVYEQYF
TRBV2	NA	NA	TRBJ2-1	TGTGCCAGCAGTGAGTACGGGAGTAAAGAGTTCTTC	CASSEYGSKEFF
TRBV10-2	TRBD2	NA	TRBJ2-7	TGCGCCAGCAGAAAAGGGACTAGCGGGAGGGAAGAGCAGTACTTC	CASRKGTSGREEQYF
TRBV5-1	TRBD2	once	TRBJ2-3	TGCGCCAGCAGCTTGGCGGGGGGGATTGCAGATACGCAGTATTTT	CASSLAGGIADTQYF
TRBV7-3	NA	few	TRBJ2-3	TGTGCCAGCAGCTTAAGATTCGGGTCGAGAGATACGCAGTATTTT	CASSLRFGSRDTQYF
TRBV10-3	NA	NA	TRBJ2-1	TGTGCCATCAGGGGAGGTTCAGCACCGAACAATGAGCAGTTCTTC	CAIRGGSAPNNEQFF
TRBV7-9	TRBD2	once	TRBJ2-7	TGTGCCAGCAGCGATAGGACTAGCGGGAGCTCCTACGAGCAGTACTTC	CASSDRTSGSSYEQYF
TRBV9	NA	NA	TRBJ2-3	TGTGCCAGCAGCGTAACAGGTTTAAACACGCTCACAGATACGCAGTATTTT	CASSVTGLNTLTDTQYF
TRBV7-7	NA	few	TRBJ2-2	TGTGCCAGCAGCCCCGTGGCAGGGCGAACGACCGGGGAGCTGTTTTTT	CASSPVAGRTTGELFF
TRBV6-5	NA	NA	TRBJ1-2	TGTGCCAGCAGTTACAGCGAGGGTCTCTATGGCTACACCTTC	CASSYSEGLYGYTF
TRBV28	TRBD2	few	TRBJ2-1	TGTGCCAGCAGTCCCCCAGCGGGAGGGCCGTCTTTTGATGAGCAGTTCTTC	CASSPPAGGPSFDEQFF
TRBV11-2	NA	NA	TRBJ2-7	TGTGCCAGCAGCTCCGCAAGGGGTTCCTACGAGCAGTACTTC	CASSSARGSYEQYF
TRBV19	NA	NA	TRBJ2-1	TGTGCCAGTAGTATAGAAAAGAAGAGGGAGCAGTTCTTC	CASSIEKKREQFF
TRBV19	TRBD2	NA	TRBJ2-1	TGTGCCAGTAGTATGAGGACTAGCGGAGTCAATGAGCAGTTCTTC	CASSMRTSGVNEQFF
TRBV6-5	NA	few	TRBJ1-1	TGTGCCAGCAGCGTTACGGGGAACACTGAAGCTTTCTTT	CASSVTGNTEAFF
TRBV18	TRBD2	NA	TRBJ2-7	TGTGCCAGCTCACCACAGGGGGGTAGCGGGAGTGGCGAGCAGTACTTC	CASSPQGGSGSGEQYF
TRBV4-2	TRBD2	NA	TRBJ2-3	TGTGCCAGCAGCCAAGTGTCCAGCGGGAGCGCTTTAGGAGATACGCAGTATTTT	CASSQVSSGSALGDTQYF
TRBV6-5	NA	NA	TRBJ1-2	TGTGCCAGCAAACCCGGGCAGGGTGGCTACACCTTC	CASKPGQGGYTF
TRBV14	NA	few	TRBJ2-1	TGTGCCAGCAGCCCCCGGACAATGGTAAATGAGCAGTTCTTC	CASSPRTMVNEQFF
TRBV6-5	NA	few	TRBJ1-2	TGTGCCAGCTACTCGACAGTCAACTATGGCTACACCTTC	CASYSTVNYGYTF
TRBV9	NA	NA	TRBJ2-3	TGTGCCAGCAGCGTAGCACCGGGAGATGGCACAGATACGCAGTATTTT	CASSVAPGDGTDTQYF
TRBV27	TRBD2	NA	TRBJ2-1	TGTGCCACTCGCATCGGACTAGCTTACAATGAGCAGTTCTTC	CATRIGLAYNEQFF
TRBV7-9	TRBD2	NA	TRBJ2-3	TGTGCCAGCAGCGCGACTAGCGGGAACACAGATACGCATTTT	CASSATSGNTDTHF
TRBV6-5	TRBD2	NA	TRBJ2-3	TGTGCCAGCAGTGCCGCGGGAGCCACAGATACGCAGTATTTT	CASSAAGATDTQYF
TRBV28	TRBD1	NA	TRBJ2-7	TGTGCCAGCAGGGAAGAGGGACAGGGGATTTACGAGCAGTACTTC	CASREEGQGIYEQYF
TRBV5-4	TRBD1	NA	TRBJ1-1	TGTGCCAGCAGCAGGCCTGAGGCAGGGGGGACTGAAGCTTTCTTT	CASSRPEAGGTEAFF
TRBV20-1	NA	NA	TRBJ1-2	TGCAGTGCTAGTCCGTCTGGCTACACCTTC	CSASPSGYTF
TRBV27	TRBD2	NA	TRBJ2-1	TGTGCCAGCAGTTTGAGGGCGGGAGGGTCCTACAATGAGCAGTTCTTC	CASSLRAGGSYNEQFF
TRBV14	TRBD1	NA	TRBJ2-7	TGTGCCAGCAGTCCGGGACAGGGCGGCGAGCAGTACTTC	CASSPGQGGEQYF
TRBV28	NA	few	TRBJ1-5	TGTGCCAGCAGTTTAAGTCGGGGGTCCCGTTATAGCAATCAGCCCCAGCATTTT	CASSLSRGSRYSNQPQHF
TRBV11-2	TRBD1	NA	TRBJ2-2	TGTGCCAGCAGCTGGGGACAGGTGAACACCGGGGAGCTGTTTTTT	CASSWGQVNTGELFF
TRBV7-2	TRBD2	NA	TRBJ2-4	TGTGCCAGCAGCTTCCTCGCGGGGGGGGCCATTCAGTACTTC	CASSFLAGGAIQYF
TRBV7-2	TRBD2	NA	TRBJ2-2	TGTGCCAGCAGCTTAAGGGCTAGCGGGAGCTCCGGGGAGCTGTTTTTT	CASSLRASGSSGELFF
TRBV2	TRBD2	NA	TRBJ2-5	TGTGCCAGCAGTGTGCGGGAGATCTTTGAGACCCAGTACTTC	CASSVREIFETQYF
TRBV7-9	NA	NA	TRBJ1-1	TGTGCCAGCAGCTGGGGGGGTTCGACTGAAGCTTTCTTT	CASSWGGSTEAFF
TRBV29-1	NA	few	TRBJ1-2	TGCAGCGTTGGAGGGACATTAGGCTACACCTTC	CSVGGTLGYTF
TRBV7-2	TRBD2	NA	TRBJ2-5	TGTGCCAGCTCTAGCGGACAAGAGACCCAGTACTTC	CASSSGQETQYF
TRBV7-2	TRBD1	NA	TRBJ2-1	TGTGCCAGCAGCCTACAGGGGGCGTATTACAATGAGCAGTTCTTC	CASSLQGAYYNEQFF